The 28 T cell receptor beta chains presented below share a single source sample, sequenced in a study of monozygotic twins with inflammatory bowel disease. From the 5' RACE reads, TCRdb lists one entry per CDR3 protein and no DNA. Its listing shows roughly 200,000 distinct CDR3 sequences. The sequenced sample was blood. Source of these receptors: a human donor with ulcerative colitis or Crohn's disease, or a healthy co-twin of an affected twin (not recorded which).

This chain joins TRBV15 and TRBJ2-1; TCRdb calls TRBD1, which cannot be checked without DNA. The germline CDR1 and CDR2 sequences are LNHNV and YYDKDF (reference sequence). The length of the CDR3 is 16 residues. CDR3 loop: CATSIPSLGRENEQFF.

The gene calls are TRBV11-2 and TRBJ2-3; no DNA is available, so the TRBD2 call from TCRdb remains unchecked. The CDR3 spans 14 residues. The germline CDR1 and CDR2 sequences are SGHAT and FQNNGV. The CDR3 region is CASGGLASPDTQYF.

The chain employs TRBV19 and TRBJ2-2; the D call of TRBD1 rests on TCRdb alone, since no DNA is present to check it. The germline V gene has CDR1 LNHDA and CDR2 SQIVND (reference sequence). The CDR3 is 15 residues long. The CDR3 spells CASLNLDRFTGELFF.

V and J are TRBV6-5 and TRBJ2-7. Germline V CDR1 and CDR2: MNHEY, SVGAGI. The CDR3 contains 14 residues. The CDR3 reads CASSYARTTGEQYF.

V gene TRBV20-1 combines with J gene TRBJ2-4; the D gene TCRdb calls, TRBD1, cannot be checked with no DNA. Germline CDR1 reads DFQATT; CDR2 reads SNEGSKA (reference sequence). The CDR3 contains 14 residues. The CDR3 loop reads CSVRRDRVKNIQYF.

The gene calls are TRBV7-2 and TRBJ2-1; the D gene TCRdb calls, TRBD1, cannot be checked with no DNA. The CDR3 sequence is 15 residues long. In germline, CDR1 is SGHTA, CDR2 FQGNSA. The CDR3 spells CASSLAAGTYNEQFF.

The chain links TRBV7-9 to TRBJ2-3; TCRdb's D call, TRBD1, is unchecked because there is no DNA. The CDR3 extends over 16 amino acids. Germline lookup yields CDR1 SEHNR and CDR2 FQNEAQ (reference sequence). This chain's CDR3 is CASSLGRATSTDTQYF.

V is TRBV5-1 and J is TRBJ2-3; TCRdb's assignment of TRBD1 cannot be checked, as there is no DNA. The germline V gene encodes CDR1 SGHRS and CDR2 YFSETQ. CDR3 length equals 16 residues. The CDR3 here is CASSLYRDRRTDTQYF.

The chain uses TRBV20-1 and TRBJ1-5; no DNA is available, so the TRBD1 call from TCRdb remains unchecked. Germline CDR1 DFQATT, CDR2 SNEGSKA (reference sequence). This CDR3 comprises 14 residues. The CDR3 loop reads CSANPDSLNQPQHF.

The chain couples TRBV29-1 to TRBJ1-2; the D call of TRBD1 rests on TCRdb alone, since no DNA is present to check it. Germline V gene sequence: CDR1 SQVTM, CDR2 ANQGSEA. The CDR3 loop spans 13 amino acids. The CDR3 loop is CSVARRQDYGYTF.

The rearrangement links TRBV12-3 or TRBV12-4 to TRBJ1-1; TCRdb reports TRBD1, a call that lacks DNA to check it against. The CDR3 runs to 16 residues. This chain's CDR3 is CASSRTWTQANTEAFF.

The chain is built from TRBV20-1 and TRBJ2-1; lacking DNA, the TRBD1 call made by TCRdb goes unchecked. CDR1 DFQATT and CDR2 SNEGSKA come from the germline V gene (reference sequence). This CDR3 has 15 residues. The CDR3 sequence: CSAQTPAGSYNEQFF.

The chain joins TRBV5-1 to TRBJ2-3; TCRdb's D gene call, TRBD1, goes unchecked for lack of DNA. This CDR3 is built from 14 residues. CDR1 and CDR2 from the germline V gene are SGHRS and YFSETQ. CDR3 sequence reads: CASSGLAGADTQYF.

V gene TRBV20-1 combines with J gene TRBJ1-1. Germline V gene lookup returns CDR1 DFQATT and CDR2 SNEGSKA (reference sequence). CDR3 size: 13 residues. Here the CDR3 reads CSAITDMNTEAFF.

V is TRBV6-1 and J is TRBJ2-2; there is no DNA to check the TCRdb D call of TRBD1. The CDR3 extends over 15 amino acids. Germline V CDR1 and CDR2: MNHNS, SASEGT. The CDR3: CASRAPGQETGELFF.

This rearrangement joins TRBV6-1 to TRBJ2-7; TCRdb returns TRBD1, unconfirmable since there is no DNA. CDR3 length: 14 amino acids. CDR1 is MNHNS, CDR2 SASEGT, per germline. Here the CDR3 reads CASKTGTSSYEQYF.

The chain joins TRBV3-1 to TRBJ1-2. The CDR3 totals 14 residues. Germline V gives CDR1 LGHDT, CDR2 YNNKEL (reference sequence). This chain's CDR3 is CASRQGTANYGYTF.

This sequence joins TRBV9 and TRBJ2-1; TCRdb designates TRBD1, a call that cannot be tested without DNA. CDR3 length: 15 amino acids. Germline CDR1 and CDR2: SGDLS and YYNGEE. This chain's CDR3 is CASSVGQGAYNEQFF.

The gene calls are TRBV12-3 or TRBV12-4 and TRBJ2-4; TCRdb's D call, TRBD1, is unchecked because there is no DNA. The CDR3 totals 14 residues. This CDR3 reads CASSRQGRVYIQYF.

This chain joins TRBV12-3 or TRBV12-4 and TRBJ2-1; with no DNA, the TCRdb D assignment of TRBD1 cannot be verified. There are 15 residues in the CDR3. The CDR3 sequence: CASSLSGGRYNEQFF.

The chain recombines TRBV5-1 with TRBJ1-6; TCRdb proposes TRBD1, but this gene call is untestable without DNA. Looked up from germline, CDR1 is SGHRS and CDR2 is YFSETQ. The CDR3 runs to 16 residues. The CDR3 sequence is CASSPQGQGEGSPLHF.

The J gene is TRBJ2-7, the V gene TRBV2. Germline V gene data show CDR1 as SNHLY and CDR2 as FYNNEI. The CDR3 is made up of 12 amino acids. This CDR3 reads CASREGTYEQYF.

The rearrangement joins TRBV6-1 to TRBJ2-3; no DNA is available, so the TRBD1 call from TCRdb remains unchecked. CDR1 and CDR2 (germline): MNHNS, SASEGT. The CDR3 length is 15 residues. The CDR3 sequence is CASSDLEGGTDTQYF.

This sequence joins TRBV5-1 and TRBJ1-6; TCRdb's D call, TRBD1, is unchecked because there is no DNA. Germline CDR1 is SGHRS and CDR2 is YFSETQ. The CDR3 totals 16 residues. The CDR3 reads CASSLGTGGIVSPLHF.

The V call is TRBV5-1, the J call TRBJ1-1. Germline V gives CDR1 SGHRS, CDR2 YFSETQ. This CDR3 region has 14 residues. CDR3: CASSLYSPNTEAFF.

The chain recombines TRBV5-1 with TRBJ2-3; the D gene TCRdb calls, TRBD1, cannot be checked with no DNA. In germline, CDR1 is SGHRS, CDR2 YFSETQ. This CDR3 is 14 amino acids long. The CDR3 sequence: CASSSRQGPDTQYF.

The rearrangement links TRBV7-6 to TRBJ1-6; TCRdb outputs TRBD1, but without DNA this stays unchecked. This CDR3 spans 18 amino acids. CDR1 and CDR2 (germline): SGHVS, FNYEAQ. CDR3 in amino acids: CASSLTGRTDSYNSPLHF.

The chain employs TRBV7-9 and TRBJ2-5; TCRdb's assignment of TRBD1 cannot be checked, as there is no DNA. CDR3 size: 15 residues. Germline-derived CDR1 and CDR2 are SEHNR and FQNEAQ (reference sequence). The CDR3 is CASSSGQNSQETQYF.